The rows below give T cell receptor beta chains drawn from one sample of a study of memory CD4+ T cells and cytomegalovirus serostatus. The data were produced by immunoSEQ multiplex PCR, yet TCRdb's version contains in-frame clones alone and is incomplete. Among around 50,000 clones listed, 80% to 90% were seen once. Sequencing used memory CD4+ T cells from blood. These receptors all stem from an adult in good health and CMV-seronegative. Both conserved end residues are part of each CDR3. A D gene is named only where the DNA matches it firmly. Clone size is stated in some rows and not others, as once, few, many or a class when expanded.

>TRBD1|-|TRBV4-1|TRBJ1-4
TGCGCCAGCAGCGGTACCGAACAGGGGGCCGGTGAAAAACTGTTTTTT
CASSGTEQGAGEKLFF
>-|-|TRBV5-1|TRBJ1-1
TGCGCCAGCAGTGTGGACAACCTGAACACTGAAGCTTTCTTT
CASSVDNLNTEAFF
>-|-|TRBV11-3|TRBJ2-5
TGTGCCAGCAGCGTAGGGAGGGAGACCCAGTACTTC
CASSVGRETQYF
>-|-|TRBV7-8|TRBJ1-3
TGTGCCAGCAGCCCATTTACAGCGACTGGAAACACCATATATTTT
CASSPFTATGNTIYF
>-|-|TRBV27|TRBJ2-7
TGTGCCAGCAGTTTATCGCCGGGGCGCCACTACGAGCAGTACTTC
CASSLSPGRHYEQYF
>-|once|TRBV7-2|TRBJ1-1
TGTGCCAGCAGCCCAGGACGGTGGGCGACTGAAGCTTTCTTT
CASSPGRWATEAFF
>TRBD2|-|TRBV27|TRBJ2-7
TGTGCCAGCAGTCTAAGACTAGCGCTCGAGCAGTACTTC
CASSLRLALEQYF
>-|-|TRBV7-9|TRBJ1-3
TGTGCCAGCAGCTTAGTTCCCCTCGGGGGAAACACCATATATTTT
CASSLVPLGGNTIYF
>TRBD1|-|TRBV6-5|TRBJ1-6
TGTGCCAGCAGTAGGGACAGCGATAATTCACCCCTCCACTTT
CASSRDSDNSPLHF
>-|-|TRBV7-8|TRBJ2-2
TGTGCCAGCAGCTTAGTGGACACCGGGGAGCTGTTTTTT
CASSLVDTGELFF
>-|-|TRBV9|TRBJ2-1
TGTGCCAGCAGCGAGCCTCGGGACTTTGAGCAGTTCTTC
CASSEPRDFEQFF
>-|-|TRBV19|TRBJ1-1
TGTGCCAGCAGCCGAGGGGTAGGGGAAGCTTTCTTT
CASSRGVGEAFF
>-|-|TRBV21-1|TRBJ2-5
TGTGCCAGCAGCATACACCCAGAGACCCAGTACTTC
CASSIHPETQYF
>-|-|TRBV5-6|TRBJ2-7
TGTGCCAGCAGCTTCGAGGACTACGTCAACGAGCAGTACTTC
CASSFEDYVNEQYF
>-|-|TRBV7-8|TRBJ2-4
TGTGCCAGCAGCCCGCTAAGGGTAGCCAAAAACATTCAGTACTTC
CASSPLRVAKNIQYF
>-|-|TRBV13|TRBJ1-1
TGTGCCAGCAGCTTAGGATATGAAGCTTTCTTT
CASSLGYEAFF
>TRBD1|-|TRBV6-5|TRBJ2-3
TGTGCCAGCAGACTCGACAGGGCTTCGGGGGATACGCAGTATTTT
CASRLDRASGDTQYF
>-|-|TRBV14|TRBJ1-2
TGTGCCAGCAGCCAAAGGGACGGTGGCGCCGGCTACACCTTC
CASSQRDGGAGYTF
>-|-|TRBV9|TRBJ2-3
TGTGCCAGCAGCGTCAGGAGCGTCACAGATACGCAGTATTTT
CASSVRSVTDTQYF
>-|-|TRBV6-6|TRBJ1-5
TGTGCCAGCAGGGACACAGGGATCGGCAATCAGCCCCAGCATTTT
CASRDTGIGNQPQHF
>-|-|TRBV11-3|TRBJ2-2
TGTGCCAGCTCAAAGGGGGGGGCGGAACTACTGACCGGGGAGCTGTTTTTT
CASSKGGAELLTGELFF
>TRBD2|few|TRBV6-1|TRBJ2-7
TGTGCCAGCAGTCCTCGGACTAGCGGGAGCCACGAGCAGTACTTC
CASSPRTSGSHEQYF
>-|-|TRBV27|TRBJ1-2
TGTGCCAGCAGCCGAGGGGGACTCTATGGCTACACCTTC
CASSRGGLYGYTF
>-|-|TRBV19|TRBJ1-5
TGTGCCAGTAGTGGCTCAGCCACCTATAGCAATCAGCCCCAGCATTTT
CASSGSATYSNQPQHF
>-|-|TRBV15|TRBJ1-1
TGTGCCACCAGCACCTACAGGGTGAACACTGAAGCTTTCTTT
CATSTYRVNTEAFF
>TRBD1|-|TRBV5-6|TRBJ2-1
TGTGCCAGCAAATACGGGACAGGGGTAAAAAATGAGCAGTTCTTC
CASKYGTGVKNEQFF
>-|-|TRBV30|TRBJ2-2
TGTGCCTGGAGTACTTACAGGGAAAGGGAGCTGTTTTTT
CAWSTYRERELFF
>-|-|TRBV6-6|TRBJ1-1
TGTGCCAGCAGTTTTGGACGGTCTGAAGCTTTCTTT
CASSFGRSEAFF